This T cell receptor beta chain emerged from a study of T cell changes during pregnancy in multiple sclerosis. This table comes from immunoSEQ multiplex PCR, and its TCRdb copy is limited to in-frame clones, with some not included. The data contain more than 55,000 clones, around 94% of them singletons. The CDR3 totals 16 residues. Germline values: CDR1 SGHTA, CDR2 FQGTGA. J was trimmed by 2 bases and V by 5 bases; bases with no gene match: 8. The chain links TRBV7-3 to TRBJ2-1, with TRBD2 matching 8 bases. The clonotype was recovered from a female donor with multiple sclerosis, enrolled in a pregnancy study. Source: CD8+ T cells from peripheral blood mononuclear cells, taken after pregnancy. The CDR3 region is CASSLGLAGAYNEQFF. CDR3 coding DNA: TGTGCCAGCAGCCTAGGACTAGCAGGCGCCTACAATGAGCAGTTCTTC. The variable domain in full, completed from reference TRBV7-3 and TRBJ2-1, reads GAGVSQTPSNKVTEKGKYVELRCDPISGHTALYWYRQSLGQGPEFLIYFQGTGAADDSGLPNDRFFAVRPEGSVSTLKIQRTERGDSAVYLCASSLGLAGAYNEQFFGPGTRLTVL.